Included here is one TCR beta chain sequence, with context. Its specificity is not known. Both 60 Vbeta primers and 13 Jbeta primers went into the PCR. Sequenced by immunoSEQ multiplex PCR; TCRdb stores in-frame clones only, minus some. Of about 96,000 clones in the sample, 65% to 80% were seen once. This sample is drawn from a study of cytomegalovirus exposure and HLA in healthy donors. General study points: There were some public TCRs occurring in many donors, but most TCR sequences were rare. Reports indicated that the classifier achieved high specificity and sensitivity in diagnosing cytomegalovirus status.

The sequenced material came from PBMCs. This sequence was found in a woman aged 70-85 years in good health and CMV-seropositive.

The CDR3 nucleotides read TGCGCCAGCAGCTTGGCCCGACTCGGGACAGGGAATGACGAGCAGTACTTC. Translation: CASSLARLGTGNDEQYF. The rearrangement links TRBV5-1 to TRBJ2-7; TRBD1 agrees at 9 bases. The germline V gene has CDR1 SGHRS and CDR2 YFSETQ. V shed 0 bases and J 5 bases; nucleotides not matched to a gene: 12. CDR3 length: 17 amino acids.